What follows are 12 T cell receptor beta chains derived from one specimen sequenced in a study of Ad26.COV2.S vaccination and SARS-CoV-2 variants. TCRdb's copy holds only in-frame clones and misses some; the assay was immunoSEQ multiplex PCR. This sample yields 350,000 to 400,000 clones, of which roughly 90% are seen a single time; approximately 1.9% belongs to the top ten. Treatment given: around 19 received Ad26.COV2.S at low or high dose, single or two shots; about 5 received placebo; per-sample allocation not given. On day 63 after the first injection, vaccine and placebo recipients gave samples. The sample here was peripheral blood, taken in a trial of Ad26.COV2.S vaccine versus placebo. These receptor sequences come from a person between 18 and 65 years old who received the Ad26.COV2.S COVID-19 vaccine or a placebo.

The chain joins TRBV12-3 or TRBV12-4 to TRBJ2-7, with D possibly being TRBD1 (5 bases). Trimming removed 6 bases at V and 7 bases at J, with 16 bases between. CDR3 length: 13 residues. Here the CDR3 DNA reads TGTGCCAGCAGCACGAAAGGGGTAAGGGAGCAGTACTTC. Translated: CASSTKGVREQYF.

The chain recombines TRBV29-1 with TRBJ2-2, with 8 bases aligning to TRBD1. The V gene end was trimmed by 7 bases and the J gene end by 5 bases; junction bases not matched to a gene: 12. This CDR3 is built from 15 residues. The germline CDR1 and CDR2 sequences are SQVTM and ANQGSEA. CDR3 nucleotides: TGCAGCGCACTTACCCTCTACAGGGGGACCGGGGAGCTGTTTTTT. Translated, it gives CSALTLYRGTGELFF.

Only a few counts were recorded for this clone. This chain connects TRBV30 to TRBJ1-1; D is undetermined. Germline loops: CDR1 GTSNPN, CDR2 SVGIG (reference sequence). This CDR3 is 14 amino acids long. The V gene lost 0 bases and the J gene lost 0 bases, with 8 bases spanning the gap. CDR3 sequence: CAWSVSGMNTEAFF. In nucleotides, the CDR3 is TGTGCCTGGAGTGTATCGGGGATGAACACTGAAGCTTTCTTT.

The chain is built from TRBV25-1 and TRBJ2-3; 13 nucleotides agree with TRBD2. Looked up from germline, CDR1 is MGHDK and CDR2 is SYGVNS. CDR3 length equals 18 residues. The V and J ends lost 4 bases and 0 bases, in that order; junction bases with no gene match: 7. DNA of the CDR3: TGTGCCAGCAGTGTGTCACTAGCGGGAGGGGGTAGCACAGATACGCAGTATTTT. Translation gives CASSVSLAGGGSTDTQYF.

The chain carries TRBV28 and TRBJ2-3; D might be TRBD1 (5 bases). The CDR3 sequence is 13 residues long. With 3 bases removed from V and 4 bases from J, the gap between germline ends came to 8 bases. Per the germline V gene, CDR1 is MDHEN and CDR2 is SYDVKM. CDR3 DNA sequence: TGTGCCAGCAGTTTTTCAGGGTCAGATACGCAGTATTTT. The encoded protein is CASSFSGSDTQYF.

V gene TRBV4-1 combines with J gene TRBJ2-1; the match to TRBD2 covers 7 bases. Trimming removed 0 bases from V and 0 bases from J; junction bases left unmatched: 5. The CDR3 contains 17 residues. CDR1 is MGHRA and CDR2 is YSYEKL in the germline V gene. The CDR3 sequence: CASSQESAGTSYNEQFF. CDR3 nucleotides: TGCGCCAGCAGCCAAGAATCAGCGGGGACCTCCTACAATGAGCAGTTCTTC.

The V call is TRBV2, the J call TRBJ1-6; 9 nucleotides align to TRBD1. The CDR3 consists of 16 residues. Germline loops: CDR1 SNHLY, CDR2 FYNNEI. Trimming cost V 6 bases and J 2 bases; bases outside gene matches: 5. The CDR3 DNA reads TGTGCCAGCAGCCCGGACAGGGGAACCTATAATTCACCCCTCCACTTT. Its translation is CASSPDRGTYNSPLHF.

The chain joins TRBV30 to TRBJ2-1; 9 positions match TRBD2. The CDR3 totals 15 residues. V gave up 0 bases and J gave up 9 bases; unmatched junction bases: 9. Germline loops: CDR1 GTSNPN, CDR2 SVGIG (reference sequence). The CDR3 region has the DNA TGTGCCTGGAGTGTAATAGCGGGAGACGGGTTTGAGCAGTTCTTC. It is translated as CAWSVIAGDGFEQFF.

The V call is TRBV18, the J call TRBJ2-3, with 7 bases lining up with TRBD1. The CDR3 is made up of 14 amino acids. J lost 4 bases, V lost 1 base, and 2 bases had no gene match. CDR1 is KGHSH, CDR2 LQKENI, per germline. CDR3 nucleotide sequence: TGTGCCAGCTCACCACGAACAGGGGCAGATACGCAGTATTTT. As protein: CASSPRTGADTQYF.

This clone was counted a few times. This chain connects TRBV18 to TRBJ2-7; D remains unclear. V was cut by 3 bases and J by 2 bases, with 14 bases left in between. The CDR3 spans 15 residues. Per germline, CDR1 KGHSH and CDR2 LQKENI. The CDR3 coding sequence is TGTGCCAGCTCACCCCCTTGGCGACCCACCTACGAGCAGTACTTC. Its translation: CASSPPWRPTYEQYF.

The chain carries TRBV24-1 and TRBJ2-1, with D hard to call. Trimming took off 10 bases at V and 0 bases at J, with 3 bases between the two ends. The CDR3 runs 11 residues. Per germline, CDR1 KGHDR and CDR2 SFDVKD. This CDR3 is CATDSYNEQFF. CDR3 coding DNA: TGTGCCACGGACTCCTACAATGAGCAGTTCTTC.

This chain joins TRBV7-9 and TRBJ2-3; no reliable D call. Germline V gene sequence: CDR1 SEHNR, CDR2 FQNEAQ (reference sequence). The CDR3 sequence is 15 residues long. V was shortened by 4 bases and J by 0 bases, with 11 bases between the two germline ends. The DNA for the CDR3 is TGTGCCAGCAGCTCAGTATTCCTTAGCACAGATACGCAGTATTTT. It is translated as CASSSVFLSTDTQYF.